This T cell receptor (beta chain) was identified during a study of T cell repertoires in cytomegalovirus infection. Looking at the study overall: Both a matching HLA type and CMV infection were indicated by public TCR beta signatures. Study results and caveats: Summed frequency of public TCR beta families distinguished CMV carriers with the relevant HLA. The ex vivo response was dominated by HLA-C-restricted CMV-specific TCR beta clonotypes.

In TCRdb, the reads were re-called with MiXCR into one record per CDR3 protein. The data contain some 300,000 distinct CDR3 sequences, around 10% of them singletons. Germline V lookup: CDR1 SGHDT, CDR2 YYEEEE. Trimming took 3 bases from V and 11 from J, leaving 23 bases between them. The CDR3 has 15 residues. This clonotype was counted a few times. Its target is unknown. This chain joins TRBV5-6 and TRBJ1-1, with D possibly matching TRBD1 (6 bases). The sequencing sample was made of PBMCs. This TCR came from a human donor in good health (CMV status not recorded). Some clones in this sample may be carry-over from other donors' samples. For the CDR3, the DNA is TGTGCCAGCAGCTCCTGGGGGGGCGCAAAGATGAGCGCTTTCTTT. Residues: CASSSWGGAKMSAFF.